This T cell receptor beta chain was recovered during a study of OX40 agonist ivuxolimab in advanced cancers. Study details: The patients got ivuxolimab, which is an agonistic anti-OX40 (CD134) antibody. While on treatment, patients had intravenous ivuxolimab at 0.01 to 10 mg/kg every 2 weeks. Three patients, one with hepatocellular carcinoma and two with cutaneous melanoma, achieved partial responses.

This clone is classed as medium-sized. Blood was sampled at baseline, cycle 4 day 1, and cycle 7 day 1. There are 12 residues in the CDR3. Trimming shortened V by 5 bases and J by 3 bases, and 8 bases separated the two germline ends. Germline loops: CDR1 MDHEN, CDR2 SYDVKM. Profiled with immunoSEQ multiplex PCR; TCRdb holds only in-frame clones, not every one. This table holds 30,000 to 40,000 clones, less than 85% found once. Sequencing used CD4+ or CD8+ T cells sorted from blood, obtained in a trial of the OX40 agonist ivuxolimab. The chain joins TRBV28 to TRBJ2-7; D gene ambiguous. This receptor was identified in an adult with an advanced solid tumor such as melanoma, head and neck, liver or kidney cancer. The CDR3 DNA is TGTGCCAGCAGTGCCTTGATCTACGAGCAGTACTTC. Translating it yields CASSALIYEQYF.